Listed below are T cell receptor beta chains from one sample, sequenced in a study of cytomegalovirus exposure and HLA in healthy donors. Repertoires were generated with immunoSEQ multiplex PCR, while TCRdb's copy carries only in-frame clones and drops some. The sample lists about 180,000 clones, less than 80% occurring once. The sequenced sample consisted of PBMCs. The receptors originated from a woman aged 40 to 50 in good health and CMV-seronegative. The CDR3 runs from the conserved cysteine through the conserved F or W. D genes are given only for firm matches. Clone size appears in some rows only: once, few, many, or a class for an expanded clone.

size,D,V,J,DNA,CDR3
.,TRBD1,TRBV5-1,TRBJ1-1,TGCGCCAGCAGCCCGGGACAGGGCGGGACTGAAGCTTTCTTT,CASSPGQGGTEAFF
.,.,TRBV19,TRBJ1-4,TGTGCCAGTAGTCCCGAGGGCACTGGGGAAAAACTGTTTTTT,CASSPEGTGEKLFF
.,TRBD1,TRBV5-5,TRBJ2-7,TGTGCCAGCAGTTCCCGGGACAGGGGAGAGGACGAGCAGTACTTC,CASSSRDRGEDEQYF
.,TRBD1,TRBV5-4,TRBJ1-2,TGTGCCAGCAGCCCGAGGACAGGGGCGGTAGGCTACACCTTC,CASSPRTGAVGYTF
.,.,TRBV7-9,TRBJ1-2,TGTGCCAGCAGCTTAGCTAGTGACTACTATGGCTACACCTTC,CASSLASDYYGYTF
.,TRBD2,TRBV5-4,TRBJ2-6,TGTGCCAGCAGCCCTACTAGCGGCTCTGGGGCCAACGTCCTGACTTTC,CASSPTSGSGANVLTF
.,TRBD2,TRBV5-8,TRBJ2-3,TGTGCCAGCAGCTTGGGGACTAGCCTCGGTGAGGAGCAGTATTTT,CASSLGTSLGEEQYF
.,.,TRBV27,TRBJ2-7,TGTGCCAGCAGTTTATCTCCTAACCCGGGGAGATACGAGCAGTACTTC,CASSLSPNPGRYEQYF
.,.,TRBV14,TRBJ1-1,TGTGCCAGCAGCCGAACCGGGACAGAAGCTTTCTTT,CASSRTGTEAFF
.,.,TRBV6-1,TRBJ1-1,TGTGCCAGCAGTGAAGACATGTTCTCCGCTTTCTTT,CASSEDMFSAFF
.,TRBD1,TRBV5-6,TRBJ1-3,TGTGCCAGCAGTCGTGGGGACAGGGGAATAGGAAACACCATATATTTT,CASSRGDRGIGNTIYF
.,TRBD1,TRBV13,TRBJ1-4,TGTGCCAGCAGCTCCATGGACAGGACAGACGCCCAAAATGAAAAACTGTTTTTT,CASSSMDRTDAQNEKLFF
.,.,TRBV19,TRBJ2-6,TGTGCCAGTAGTATTCAACAGGGTCCTGGGGCCAACGTCCTGACTTTC,CASSIQQGPGANVLTF
.,TRBD2,TRBV5-6,TRBJ2-6,TGTGCCAGCAGCTTGAGTCTAGCGGGGGGAGGCTCTGGGGCCAACGTCCTGACTTTC,CASSLSLAGGGSGANVLTF
.,TRBD2,TRBV5-1,TRBJ2-7,TGCGCCAGCGCCCCGGGGGTTTGGACTAGCGGATACGAGCAGTACTTC,CASAPGVWTSGYEQYF
.,TRBD2,TRBV27,TRBJ2-5,TGTGCCAGCAGTTTAGGTAGCGGGACGTACCAAGAGACCCAGTACTTC,CASSLGSGTYQETQYF
.,.,TRBV11-3,TRBJ2-1,TGTGCCAGCAGCGATGTGGGGGGAAGCAATGAGCAGTTCTTC,CASSDVGGSNEQFF
.,TRBD2,TRBV30,TRBJ2-1,TGTGCCTGGATAGACCCCGGGCTAGCGGGGGGAGGTATCAATGAGCAGTTCTTC,CAWIDPGLAGGGINEQFF
few,TRBD2,TRBV5-4,TRBJ2-7,TGTGCCAGCAGCCCACAAGGACTAGCGGGATCCTACGAGCAGTACTTC,CASSPQGLAGSYEQYF
once,TRBD1,TRBV5-1,TRBJ1-5,TGCGCCAGCAGTCCCACGGGACAGGACTTTTTTCCCCAGCATTTT,CASSPTGQDFFPQHF
.,TRBD2,TRBV7-2,TRBJ2-3,TGTGCCAGCAGCTTACAGGCTAGCGGGAGTCAAGATACGCAGTATTTT,CASSLQASGSQDTQYF
.,.,TRBV27,TRBJ2-7,TGTGCCAGCAGTTTTGGACTAAAGGGCGAGCAGTACTTC,CASSFGLKGEQYF
once,TRBD2,TRBV15,TRBJ2-1,TGTGCCACCAGCAGAGATCGGACTAGCGGGAGTAATGAGCAGTTCTTC,CATSRDRTSGSNEQFF
.,.,TRBV4-3,TRBJ2-2,TGCGCCAGCAGCCAAGGTGTTATTAGCGGGGAGCTGTTTTTT,CASSQGVISGELFF
.,TRBD1,TRBV19,TRBJ1-5,TGTGCCAGTAGTATAGAACAGGGGGCCTATCAGCCCCAGCATTTT,CASSIEQGAYQPQHF
.,TRBD2,TRBV7-7,TRBJ2-3,TGTGCTAGCAGCCGAGGTGCGGGGGTGAACACAGATACGCAGTATTTT,CASSRGAGVNTDTQYF
.,TRBD2,TRBV7-8,TRBJ2-7,TGTGCCAGCAGCTTAGTCGGGGGAGCGGGATCTCAGGTCTACGAGCAGTACTTC,CASSLVGGAGSQVYEQYF
once,.,TRBV19,TRBJ1-4,TGTGCCAGTAGTATAAAGGGACTGGGTGTGGTGTTTTTT,CASSIKGLGVVFF
.,.,TRBV6-1,TRBJ2-1,TGTGCCAGCAGTGAAGGGGCAGGGTATGGGCAGTTCTTC,CASSEGAGYGQFF
.,TRBD1,TRBV30,TRBJ2-3,TGTGCCTGGAGCCCCCGGGACAGCTACACAGATACGCAGTATTTT,CAWSPRDSYTDTQYF
few,TRBD1,TRBV4-3,TRBJ2-5,TGCGCCAGCAGCCAGGAAGGGACAGGGGAAGAGACCCAGTACTTC,CASSQEGTGEETQYF
.,TRBD1,TRBV30,TRBJ2-3,TGTGCCTGGGTCGAGGGGGCCAGCACAGATACGCAGTATTTT,CAWVEGASTDTQYF
.,.,TRBV4-1,TRBJ1-1,TGCGCCAGCAGCCGGGGCAGAGAAGCTTTCTTT,CASSRGREAFF
once,.,TRBV28,TRBJ1-2,TGTGCCAGCATGTCTCCCCAGGGCTACACCTTC,CASMSPQGYTF